This T cell receptor beta chain was retrieved from a study of control samples from healthy donors and cancer patients. CDR1 is SGHTA, CDR2 FQGTGA, per germline. The CDR3 spans 17 residues. The V and J ends lost 1 base and 3 bases respectively, with 18 bases between them. This table comes from immunoSEQ multiplex PCR, and its TCRdb copy is limited to in-frame clones, with some not included. The sample includes approximately 63,000 clones, 70% to 90% of them seen just once. The material sequenced was blood. The TCR sequence derives from a man aged 35 to 55 in good health. The gene calls are TRBV7-3 and TRBJ1-2; D gene uncertain. This chain's CDR3 is CASSLMGNPRGDYGYTF. For the CDR3, the DNA is TGTGCCAGCAGCTTAATGGGAAACCCTCGCGGGGACTATGGCTACACCTTC.